The 15 T cell receptor beta chains listed next were all sequenced from one sample in a study of hypomethylating agent response in myelodysplastic syndrome. This table comes from immunoSEQ multiplex PCR, and its TCRdb copy is limited to in-frame clones, with some not included. This sample carries 6,600 or so clones, around 90% of them seen once, and the ten largest clones take about a sixth. Sequences were derived from bone marrow, sampled before or after starting hypomethylating agent treatment for myelodysplastic syndrome (not recorded which). The source of these receptors is a human donor with myelodysplastic syndrome.

This clone was detected a few times. The chain couples TRBV5-4 to TRBJ1-2; a weak D match, TRBD1 (5 bases). Germline CDR1 and CDR2: SGHNT and YYREEE (reference sequence). Trimming shortened V by 6 bases and J by 3 bases, and 18 bases separated the two germline ends. The CDR3 is 15 residues long. CDR3 DNA: TGTGCCAGCACGACTGGCCCGGGGGAATACTATGGCTACACCTTC. This gives the protein CASTTGPGEYYGYTF.

The chain couples TRBV5-8 to TRBJ1-2; tentatively, D is TRBD1 (6 bases). The V and J ends lost 0 bases and 4 bases respectively, with 10 bases between them. The CDR3 is 14 amino acids. Germline V CDR1 and CDR2: SGHTS, YDEGEE. The CDR3 protein is CASSLVRGGYGYTF. In DNA form, the CDR3 reads TGTGCCAGCAGCTTGGTCAGGGGCGGCTATGGCTACACCTTC.

The CDR3 loop is CASGDPREQYF. In DNA, the CDR3 is TGTGCCAGCGGGGACCCTCGCGAGCAGTACTTC. This sequence joins TRBV11-2 and TRBJ2-7; D possibly matches TRBD1 or TRBD2 (5 bases each). Per germline, CDR1 SGHAT and CDR2 FQNNGV. V was clipped by 8 bases and J by 6 bases, with 11 bases between them. CDR3 size: 11 residues.

The chain is built from TRBV11-2 and TRBJ1-2, with a tentative D call TRBD1 (6 bases). Trimming cost V 3 bases and J 8 bases, with 13 bases left between them. The CDR3 length is 13 residues. The germline V gene has CDR1 SGHAT and CDR2 FQNNGV. The CDR3 here is CASSLGAPSGYTF. In DNA, the CDR3 is TGTGCCAGCAGCTTGGGGGCCCCGAGCGGCTACACCTTC.

The V call is TRBV19, the J call TRBJ2-1, with 11 bases identical to TRBD1. CDR1 and CDR2 from the germline V gene are LNHDA and SQIVND (reference sequence). The junction had 7 bases not matched to a gene; V was cut back by 5 bases and J by 4 bases. This CDR3 is 16 amino acids long. CDR3 amino acids: CASSGSGTGGYNEQFF. DNA for the CDR3: TGTGCCAGTAGTGGGTCCGGGACAGGGGGATACAATGAGCAGTTCTTC.

This clone has only one observation. The gene calls are TRBV7-2 and TRBJ1-5; D is perhaps TRBD1 (5 bases). V lost 5 bases and J lost 0, with 8 bases in between. CDR3 length: 14 amino acids. Germline V lookup: CDR1 SGHTA, CDR2 FQGNSA. Here the CDR3 reads CASSPGASNQPQHF. The CDR3 DNA reads as TGTGCCAGCAGCCCCGGGGCTAGCAATCAGCCCCAGCATTTT.

The rearrangement links TRBV30 to TRBJ2-5, with D possibly TRBD1 on 5 matching bases. The CDR3 consists of 13 residues. V was trimmed by 4 bases and J by 7 bases, leaving 16 bases between them. Per germline, CDR1 GTSNPN and CDR2 SVGIG (reference sequence). CDR3 residues: CAWTRQISGTQYF. As DNA, the CDR3 is TGTGCCTGGACTAGACAGATCTCAGGGACCCAGTACTTC.

The rearrangement uses TRBV27 and TRBJ2-3; D is uncertain. Trimming shortened V by 2 bases and J by 7 bases, and 10 bases separated the two germline ends. The CDR3 runs to 13 residues. Germline V CDR1 and CDR2: MNHEY, SMNVEV (reference sequence). The CDR3 region is CASSLHPRNTQYF. Here the CDR3 DNA reads TGTGCCAGCAGTTTACATCCCAGGAATACGCAGTATTTT.

The gene calls are TRBV5-1 and TRBJ2-1, with TRBD2 identical over 11 bases. This CDR3 contains 21 residues. V gave up 4 bases and J gave up 9 bases; unmatched junction bases: 27. CDR1 is SGHRS, CDR2 YFSETQ, per germline. The DNA for the CDR3 is TGCGCCAGCAGCACGAATCCGGGACAACCGGGACTAGCGGCGGGGGAGCGTGAGCAGTTCTTC. Its translation: CASSTNPGQPGLAAGEREQFF. The whole variable domain, remainder taken from reference TRBV5-1 and TRBJ2-1, is KAGVTQTPRYLIKTRGQQVTLSCSPISGHRSVSWYQQTPGQGLQFLFEYFSETQRNKGNFPGRFSGRQFSNSRSEMNVSTLELGDSALYLCASSTNPGQPGLAAGEREQFFGPGTRLTVL.

The chain links TRBV11-2 to TRBJ1-5; possibly TRBD1 for D (5 bases). V was cut by 3 bases and J by 6 bases, with 9 bases left in between. The CDR3 contains 13 residues. Looked up from germline, CDR1 is SGHAT and CDR2 is FQNNGV. CDR3 sequence: CASSLGERQPQHF. The CDR3 nucleotides read TGTGCCAGCAGCTTGGGGGAGCGTCAGCCCCAGCATTTT.

J is TRBJ1-4 and V is TRBV7-2; D gene unclear. CDR1 and CDR2 from the germline V gene are SGHTA and FQGNSA. This CDR3 spans 13 amino acids. V shed 5 bases and J shed 8 bases, with 12 bases lying between them. The CDR3 sequence: CASSRDPGEKLFF. The CDR3 nucleotides are TGTGCCAGCAGCCGAGACCCGGGCGAAAAACTGTTTTTT.

This clone was seen a few times. CDR3 sequence (DNA): TGTGCCAGCAGCTATGGGGGCAATCAGCCCCAGCATTTT. Translating gives CASSYGGNQPQHF. This sequence joins TRBV27 and TRBJ1-5; D call uncertain. V shed 6 bases and J shed 2 bases, with 8 bases lying between them. CDR1 is MNHEY, CDR2 SMNVEV, per germline (reference sequence). The CDR3 runs to 13 residues.

The chain links TRBV5-1 to TRBJ2-3; the D is unclear. The CDR3 covers 14 residues. Trimming shortened V by 2 bases and J by 3 bases, and 10 bases separated the two germline ends. From germline, CDR1 is SGHRS and CDR2 YFSETQ. The CDR3 protein is CASSFPSSTDTQYF. The CDR3 DNA reads TGCGCCAGCAGCTTCCCGAGCTCAACAGATACGCAGTATTTT.

This sequence joins TRBV7-9 and TRBJ2-7, with D unresolved. The CDR3 length is 13 residues. CDR1 and CDR2 from the germline V gene are SEHNR and FQNEAQ (reference sequence). The germline V and J ends were trimmed by 0 bases and 3 bases, with 6 bases remaining between them. CDR3 bases: TGTGCCAGCAGCTTAGCCGGCGGCTACGAGCAGTACTTC. Translation: CASSLAGGYEQYF.

The chain uses TRBV11-2 and TRBJ2-5; the D gene is possibly TRBD1 (5 bases). The length of the CDR3 is 16 residues. From germline, CDR1 is SGHAT and CDR2 FQNNGV. The germline V and J ends were trimmed by 5 bases and 1 base, with 17 bases remaining between them. As DNA, the CDR3 is TGTGCCAGCAGCAAAGGTTGGGGCAGGGCCCAAGAGACCCAGTACTTC. As protein: CASSKGWGRAQETQYF.